This is a list of T cell receptor beta chains from one sample in a study of shared clonotypes between healthy human individuals. Using immunoSEQ multiplex PCR, the repertoire was profiled, and TCRdb retains in-frame clones only, with some absent. The data hold around 1.9 million clones, with 90% to 95% observed a single time. Sequenced material: naive CD8+ T cells from PBMCs. These receptors originate from a man aged 18-30 years in good health. Some clones in this sample may be carry-over from other donors' samples. Both conserved end residues are part of each CDR3. A D gene is named only where the DNA matches it firmly. Size values are once, few and many counts, or a class for expanded clones, and some rows have none.

v_gene: TRBV5-1
j_gene: TRBJ2-7
abundance: .
d_gene: .
CDR3nt: TGCGCCAGCAGCTCGGGACTGGCAAGCTCCTACGAGCAGTACTTC
CDR3aa: CASSSGLASSYEQYF

v_gene: TRBV29-1
j_gene: TRBJ2-7
abundance: .
d_gene: .
CDR3nt: TGCAGCGTTGAAACCATGGAGGGCCAACCGGACGAGCAGTACTTC
CDR3aa: CSVETMEGQPDEQYF

v_gene: TRBV27
j_gene: TRBJ2-1
abundance: .
d_gene: .
CDR3nt: TGTGCCAGCAGTGACTACGGACTATACAATGAGCAGTTCTTC
CDR3aa: CASSDYGLYNEQFF

v_gene: TRBV29-1
j_gene: TRBJ2-4
abundance: .
d_gene: .
CDR3nt: TGCAGCGTTAGGGTGGTCGTAGGAAACATTCAGTACTTC
CDR3aa: CSVRVVVGNIQYF

v_gene: TRBV7-9
j_gene: TRBJ2-3
abundance: once
d_gene: .
CDR3nt: TGTGCCAGCAGCTCCCGCCTCCTTAGCACAGATACGCAGTATTTT
CDR3aa: CASSSRLLSTDTQYF

v_gene: TRBV28
j_gene: TRBJ1-1
abundance: few
d_gene: .
CDR3nt: TGTGCCAGCAGGTCTAGGACCGTCAATCGAGCTTTCTTT
CDR3aa: CASRSRTVNRAFF

v_gene: TRBV9
j_gene: TRBJ2-1
abundance: once
d_gene: .
CDR3nt: TGTGCCAGCAGCGTATTTAAGTATGAGCAGTTCTTC
CDR3aa: CASSVFKYEQFF

v_gene: TRBV19
j_gene: TRBJ2-7
abundance: .
d_gene: TRBD1
CDR3nt: TGTGCCAGTAGTGGACAGGTTTCCTACGAGCAGTACTTC
CDR3aa: CASSGQVSYEQYF

v_gene: TRBV6-1
j_gene: TRBJ2-1
abundance: .
d_gene: .
CDR3nt: TGTGCCAGCAGTGAACTCACTGGGCGGGATGAGCAGTTCTTC
CDR3aa: CASSELTGRDEQFF

v_gene: TRBV27
j_gene: TRBJ1-1
abundance: .
d_gene: TRBD1
CDR3nt: TGTGCCAGCAGTTTCCAGGGGGCGGCCCTTCAAGCTTTCTTT
CDR3aa: CASSFQGAALQAFF

v_gene: TRBV4-3
j_gene: TRBJ2-7
abundance: .
d_gene: .
CDR3nt: TGCGCCAGCAGCCAAGATCTAGAGGGCGAGCAGTACTTC
CDR3aa: CASSQDLEGEQYF

v_gene: TRBV4-1
j_gene: TRBJ2-2
abundance: .
d_gene: TRBD2
CDR3nt: TGCGCCAGCAGCCAACGGACTAGCGGGAACACCGGGGAGCTGTTTTTT
CDR3aa: CASSQRTSGNTGELFF

v_gene: TRBV6-5
j_gene: TRBJ1-6
abundance: .
d_gene: .
CDR3nt: TGTGCCAGCAGTTACTCCCCCAGGGAATCGAATTCACCCCTCCACTTT
CDR3aa: CASSYSPRESNSPLHF

v_gene: TRBV11-2
j_gene: TRBJ2-1
abundance: .
d_gene: .
CDR3nt: TGTGCCAGCAGCTTAGAATTTGGGCCATGGGCCTTCAATGAGCAGTTCTTC
CDR3aa: CASSLEFGPWAFNEQFF

v_gene: TRBV12-5
j_gene: TRBJ2-1
abundance: .
d_gene: TRBD2
CDR3nt: TGTGCTAGTGGTTCCGGACTAGTTGACAATGAGCAGTTCTTC
CDR3aa: CASGSGLVDNEQFF

v_gene: TRBV28
j_gene: TRBJ2-2
abundance: .
d_gene: TRBD1
CDR3nt: TGTGCCAGCAGTGAGTTAACAGGGGGTTTCGCCGGGGAGCTGTTTTTT
CDR3aa: CASSELTGGFAGELFF

v_gene: TRBV7-6
j_gene: TRBJ2-7
abundance: .
d_gene: .
CDR3nt: TGTGCCAGCAGGAAAGACAGGTTATCAACCTACGAGCAGTACTTC
CDR3aa: CASRKDRLSTYEQYF